This TCR beta chain was identified in a study of cytomegalovirus exposure and HLA in healthy donors. This CDR3 spans 13 amino acids. Trimming pared 4 bases from V and 9 bases from J, leaving 15 bases between. CDR1 LNHDA and CDR2 SQIVND come from the germline V gene (reference sequence). The PCR was carried out with 60 Vbeta primers and 13 Jbeta primers. Measured with immunoSEQ multiplex PCR; TCRdb has only the in-frame clones, and not every one. The table has under 150,000 clones, around 73% seen once. The study's findings and limits: Per a prior analysis, the majority of TCR beta V segments were productive roughly 87% or roughly 30% of the time.

With respect to this clone: Its cognate antigen is unknown.

Sequencing was performed on PBMCs. The chain links TRBV19 to TRBJ1-1, with D possibly being TRBD1 (6 bases). The TCR sequence derives from a woman younger than 45 in good health and CMV-seropositive. The CDR3 sequence: CASSSGQPRKAFF. The CDR3 coding sequence is TGTGCCAGTAGTAGTGGACAGCCTCGAAAAGCTTTCTTT. Drawing the rest from reference TRBV19 and TRBJ1-1, the complete variable domain is DGGITQSPKYLFRKEGQNVTLSCEQNLNHDAMYWYRQDPGQGLRLIYYSQIVNDFQKGDIAEGYSVSREKKESFPLTVTSAQKNPTAFYLCASSSGQPRKAFFGQGTRLTVV.